A single sample is the source of the 5 T cell receptor beta chains below, sequenced in a study of CD8 T cells in ankylosing spondylitis (dated by TCRdb to about 2017). What the authors observed across the whole study: Blood from ankylosing spondylitis patients appeared to be characterized by a TCR beta motif made up of 8 or 9 highly homologous amino acid variants.

The library came from 5' RACE. The listed sequencing device is Illumina HiSeq 2500. TCRdb trimmed the raw reads at Q25, called clones with MiXCR and kept productive beta chains. Identical CDR3 proteins give one entry, which carries the most common genes and DNA. The sample table lists fewer than 550,000 distinct CDR3 sequences, about 5.7% of them with a count of one. 3.5% of the sample belongs to the ten largest clones. The antigens these receptors bind are not known. The sample comprised blood, either unsorted or a sorted T cell fraction (not recorded which). These receptors were obtained from a male donor with ankylosing spondylitis.

This clonotype appeared many times. The gene calls are TRBV9 and TRBJ2-7, with D possibly TRBD2 on 5 matching bases. The V end was cut by 2 bases, the J end by 5 bases, with 11 bases between. Per the germline V gene, CDR1 is SGDLS and CDR2 is YYNGEE. This CDR3 region has 13 residues. CDR3: CASSVGILDEQYF. The CDR3 coding sequence is TGTGCCAGCAGCGTCGGGATTCTGGACGAGCAGTACTTC.

At least ten counts were recorded for this clonotype. This rearrangement joins TRBV10-2 to TRBJ2-2; possibly TRBD2 for D (6 bases). CDR1 is WSHSY and CDR2 is SAAADI in the germline V gene. Trimming stripped 7 bases from V and 5 bases from J, with 14 bases between. The CDR3 covers 14 residues. CDR3 sequence: CASIYGSGTGELFF. For the CDR3, the DNA is TGCGCCAGCATCTATGGGAGCGGGACCGGGGAGCTGTTTTTT.

The table lists this clonotype with many counts. This chain uses TRBV7-9 with TRBJ2-7, with unresolved D. The CDR3 covers 14 residues. The germline CDR1 and CDR2 sequences are SEHNR and FQNEAQ (reference sequence). V dropped 1 base and J dropped 2 bases, with 9 bases sitting between them. CDR3 bases: TGTGCCAGCAGCTTAGGGTCGGATACCTACGAGCAGTACTTC. As protein: CASSLGSDTYEQYF.

This clonotype was observed many times. The chain has TRBV28 and TRBJ2-6; no clear D. The CDR3 loop spans 15 amino acids. The germline CDR1 and CDR2 sequences are MDHEN and SYDVKM. Trimming stripped 2 bases from V and 0 bases from J, with 5 bases between. DNA of the CDR3: TGTGCCAGCAGTTTAAGCCACTCTGGGGCCAACGTCCTGACTTTC. As protein: CASSLSHSGANVLTF.

Worth noting for this clonotype: The junction and the germline gene differ at one end; a read error may be behind it. This chain connects TRBV20-1 to TRBJ2-7; no clear D. The CDR3 is made up of 16 amino acids. Germline CDR1 DFQATT, CDR2 SNEGSKA (reference sequence). The CDR3 nucleotides read TGCTGTGCTAGAGATCGGGTTAAGGGTGGATCTTCCGAGCAGTACTTC. This encodes CCARDRVKGGSSEQYF.